The sequence of this T cell receptor beta chain was determined in a study of T cell repertoires in cytomegalovirus infection. Overall study: CMV infection plus the matching HLA type was flagged by public TCR beta signatures.

Comments on this clonotype: The antigen remains undetermined.

TCRdb reprocessed the reads with MiXCR, giving one entry per CDR3 protein. The data show around 800,000 distinct CDR3 sequences, with 30% to 35% seen just once and roughly an eighth held by the top ten. The trim removed 4 bases at V and 3 bases at J, leaving 5 bases unmatched. This CDR3 comprises 15 residues. Germline V CDR1 and CDR2: SEHNR, FQNEAQ (reference sequence). This chain joins TRBV7-9 and TRBJ2-3; 9 positions agree with TRBD2. Sequenced material: cultured CD8+ T cells from PBMCs, taken from culture after CMV antigen stimulation. This sequence was found in a human donor in good health (CMV status not recorded). Some clones in this sample may be carry-over from other donors' samples. CDR3 sequence: CASSSRGGQTDTQYF. CDR3 bases: TGTGCCAGCAGCTCGCGGGGGGGCCAAACAGATACGCAGTATTTT.